These 8 T cell receptor beta chains share one sample of origin, sequenced in a study of blood T cell repertoires in COVID-19. Profiling relied on immunoSEQ multiplex PCR, and the TCRdb table lists in-frame clones only, not all of them. The sample has roughly 100,000 clones; about four fifths are singletons. The sample was peripheral blood. Every receptor here comes from an elderly man with COVID-19, enrolled during active disease.

J is TRBJ2-7 and V is TRBV7-2, with 8 bases fitting TRBD2. V dropped 0 bases and J dropped 4; count of bases not matched to a gene: 2. The CDR3 is 14 residues long. Germline V gene data show CDR1 as SGHTA and CDR2 as FQGNSA. CDR3 sequence reads: CASSLAASGYEQYF. In DNA form, the CDR3 reads TGTGCCAGCAGCTTAGCGGCTAGCGGGTACGAGCAGTACTTC.

This rearrangement joins TRBV6-5 to TRBJ1-2; D ambiguous. From germline, CDR1 is MNHEY and CDR2 SVGAGI. CDR3 length: 15 amino acids. V dropped 5 bases and J dropped 2 bases, with 15 bases sitting between them. CDR3 coding DNA: TGTGCCAGCAGTCGACGGACGGGAAGAAACTATGGCTACACCTTC. Residues: CASSRRTGRNYGYTF.

The chain joins TRBV9 to TRBJ2-1; TRBD1 is a possible D gene (6 bases). This CDR3 spans 13 amino acids. V lost 2 bases and J lost 10, with 13 bases in between. Germline V lookup: CDR1 SGDLS, CDR2 YYNGEE. The CDR3 DNA follows: TGTGCCAGCAGCGTGTATACGGGGACAGAGCAGTTCTTC. This codes for CASSVYTGTEQFF.

This clone appeared a single time. The V gene is TRBV9, the J gene TRBJ1-6, with 8 bases identical to TRBD1. This CDR3 region has 15 residues. The J segment lost 7 bases and the V segment lost 4 bases, leaving 7 bases of the junction unmatched. In germline, CDR1 is SGDLS, CDR2 YYNGEE. The CDR3, as DNA: TGTGCCAGCAGCCTCACGACAGGGGTGAATTCACCCCTCCACTTT. As protein: CASSLTTGVNSPLHF.

There are a few counts of this clone. This chain connects TRBV18 to TRBJ2-2; 7 bases map to TRBD1. The CDR3 is 16 amino acids. J was trimmed by 1 base and V by 3 bases; bases with no gene match: 5. Looked up from germline, CDR1 is KGHSH and CDR2 is LQKENI. Here the CDR3 DNA reads TGTGCCAGCTCACCCCGGCAGGGGGTGAACACCGGGGAGCTGTTTTTT. It translates to CASSPRQGVNTGELFF.

V is TRBV6-6 and J is TRBJ2-4; tentatively, D is TRBD2 (6 bases). The V and J ends lost 2 bases and 6 bases respectively, with 14 bases between them. The length of the CDR3 is 15 residues. Germline CDR1 is MNHNY and CDR2 is SVGAGI (reference sequence). The CDR3 DNA sequence: TGTGCCAGCAGTTACGGTCTCCGGGAGTTAAACATTCAGTACTTC. Translation gives CASSYGLRELNIQYF.

This clone was seen more than once but under ten times. The chain couples TRBV6-5 to TRBJ1-2, with D perhaps TRBD1 (6 bases). The CDR3 runs to 14 residues. The germline V gene has CDR1 MNHEY and CDR2 SVGAGI. The germline V and J ends were trimmed by 3 bases and 8 bases, with 16 bases remaining between them. The CDR3 nucleotides read TGTGCCAGCAGTTATGGCTCAGGGGCGGCGGGCTACACCTTC. This codes for CASSYGSGAAGYTF.

This clone appeared a single time. This sequence joins TRBV9 and TRBJ2-3, with D unclear. Per germline, CDR1 SGDLS and CDR2 YYNGEE. The CDR3 is made up of 13 amino acids. V lost 4 bases, J lost 9 bases, and 15 bases lay in between. This CDR3 reads CASSPEPFGTQYF. The CDR3 nucleotides are TGTGCCAGCAGCCCGGAGCCCTTTGGGACGCAGTATTTT.